Reported below is one T cell receptor (beta chain). Its antigen is not identified. Germline CDR1 MNHEY, CDR2 SVGEGT. The CDR3 is made up of 15 amino acids. From its re-call of the 5' RACE reads, TCRdb lists each CDR3 protein once, without DNA. Its table records 150,000 to 200,000 distinct CDR3 sequences. The source of the sample is a study of monozygotic twins with inflammatory bowel disease. Study-wide results and limits: Repertoire similarity was not found to differ between concordant and discordant twins, possibly from limited power. It was in IBD patients that TCRbeta diversity (inverse Simpson) was lower than in healthy co-twins.

The receptor's source is a human donor with ulcerative colitis or Crohn's disease, or a healthy co-twin of an affected twin (not recorded which). The V call is TRBV6-2 or TRBV6-3, the J call TRBJ2-7; TCRdb selects TRBD1, and the lack of DNA leaves this call unchecked. The sequencing sample was made of blood. The chain's CDR3 is CASSYSSEPGGEQYF.